This T cell receptor beta chain was documented in a study of blood T cell repertoires in COVID-19. Turning to the study itself: Samples taken during acute and convalescent COVID-19 were collected in the United States, Italy and Spain. T cells, B-cell-depleted T cells, or PBMCs supplied cDNA or gDNA.

Only in-frame clones appear in the TCRdb table, and some are missing; sequencing was by immunoSEQ multiplex PCR. The sample comprises about 120,000 clones, 83% of which are singletons, and under 2.5% rests with the top ten. The germline CDR1 and CDR2 sequences are GTSNPN and SVGIG (reference sequence). The CDR3 has 13 amino acids. V was shortened by 5 bases and J by 12 bases, with 17 bases between the two germline ends. The origin of this receptor is a man aged 25-40 years with acute or convalescent COVID-19. Input material: peripheral blood. The chain employs TRBV30 and TRBJ1-6; no clear D gene. This CDR3 is CAWLGREAQPLHF. As DNA, the CDR3 is TGTGCCTGGTTAGGACGGGAGGCACAACCCCTCCACTTT. The complete variable domain, with remaining parts taken from reference TRBV30 and TRBJ1-6, reads SQTIHQWPATLVQPVGSPLSLECTVEGTSNPNLYWYRQAAGRGLQLLFYSVGIGQISSEVPQNLSASRPQDRQFILSSKKLLLSDSGFYLCAWLGREAQPLHFGNGTRLTVT.